This T cell receptor beta chain appears in the sequencing data of a study of breast tumors, draining lymph nodes, adjacent tissues. TCRdb redid the calling of the multiplex PCR reads with MiXCR, one entry per CDR3 protein. The sample yields approximately 20,000 distinct CDR3 sequences, about 40% seen once. Ten or more counts support this clonotype. The sequenced sample was breast tumor tissue. This clonotype was sampled from a female donor with breast cancer. Some clones in this sample may be carry-over from other donors' samples.

CDR3 nucleotides: TGTGCCAGCGGGAACAGGTTACAAGAGACCCAGTACTTC. Protein product: CASGNRLQETQYF. The rearrangement uses TRBV27 and TRBJ2-5; TRBD1 might be the D (5 bases). The CDR3 runs 13 residues. V lost 8 bases and J 2 bases, leaving 12 bases between the germline ends. Germline V gene sequence: CDR1 MNHEY, CDR2 SMNVEV (reference sequence).